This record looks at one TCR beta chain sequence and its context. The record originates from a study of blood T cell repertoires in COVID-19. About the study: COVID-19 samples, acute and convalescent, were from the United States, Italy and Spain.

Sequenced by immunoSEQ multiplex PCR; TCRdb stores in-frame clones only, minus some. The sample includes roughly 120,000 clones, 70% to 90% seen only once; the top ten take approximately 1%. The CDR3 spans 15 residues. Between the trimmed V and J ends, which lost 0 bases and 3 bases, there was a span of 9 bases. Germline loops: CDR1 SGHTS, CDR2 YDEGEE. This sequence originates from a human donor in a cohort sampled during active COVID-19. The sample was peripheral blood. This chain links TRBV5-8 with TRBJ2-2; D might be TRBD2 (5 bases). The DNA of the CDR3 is TGTGCCAGCAGCTTGGAGACTATCTACACCGGGGAGCTGTTTTTT. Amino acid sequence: CASSLETIYTGELFF.